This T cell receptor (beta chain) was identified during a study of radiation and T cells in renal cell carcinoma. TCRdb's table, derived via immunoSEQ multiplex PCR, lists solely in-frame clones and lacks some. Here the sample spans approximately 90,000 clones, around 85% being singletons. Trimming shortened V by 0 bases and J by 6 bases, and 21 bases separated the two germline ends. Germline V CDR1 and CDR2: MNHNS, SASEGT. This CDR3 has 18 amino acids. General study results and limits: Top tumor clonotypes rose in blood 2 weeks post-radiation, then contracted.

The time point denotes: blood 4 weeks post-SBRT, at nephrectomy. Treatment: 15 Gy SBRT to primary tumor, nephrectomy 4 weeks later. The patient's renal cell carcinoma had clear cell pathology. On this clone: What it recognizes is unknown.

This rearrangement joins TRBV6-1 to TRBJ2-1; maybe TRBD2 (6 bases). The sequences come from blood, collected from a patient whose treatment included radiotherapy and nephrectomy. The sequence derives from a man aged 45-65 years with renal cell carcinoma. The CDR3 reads CASSEAIPLVGSVNEQFF. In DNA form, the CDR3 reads TGTGCCAGCAGTGAAGCAATCCCCCTTGTCGGGAGTGTCAATGAGCAGTTCTTC.